The 18 T cell receptor beta chains below all came from one sample that was sequenced in a study of post-analysis software for immune sequencing data. Study-wide results and caveats: The study found TRBV5-6, TRBV5-1 and TRBV20-1 among five or six TRBV segments more frequent in patients than controls.

No antigen is known for these receptors. Unique molecular identifiers were built into the TCR beta cDNA libraries. One entry per CDR3 protein, called by TCRdb with MiXCR from the PCR reads. The sample has about 430,000 distinct CDR3 sequences; approximately 38% are singletons. Sequences were obtained from blood. Receptors originate from a girl aged 2-10 years with multiple sclerosis.

The chain recombines TRBV7-2 with TRBJ2-3; 15 bases are shared with TRBD2. V lost 5 bases to trimming and J lost 5 bases; unmatched junction nucleotides: 5. Germline CDR1 reads SGHTA; CDR2 reads FQGNSA. The CDR3 loop spans 16 amino acids. The CDR3 loop is CASSNTGLAGGDTQYF. The CDR3 nucleotides are TGTGCCAGCAGCAATACGGGACTAGCGGGAGGAGATACGCAGTATTTT.

The chain uses TRBV7-2 and TRBJ2-5, with D perhaps matching TRBD2 (6 bases). Deletions cut 5 bases from V and 11 bases from J, with 15 bases between. Germline V gives CDR1 SGHTA, CDR2 FQGNSA. This CDR3 spans 12 amino acids. The CDR3 protein is CASSTLGGWQYF. The CDR3 DNA is TGTGCCAGCAGCACCCTCGGGGGATGGCAGTACTTC.

This clonotype showed up just once. At one end the junction does not follow the germline gene, possibly because of a read error. This chain connects TRBV12-3 or TRBV12-4 to TRBJ2-5; TRBD2 aligns across 7 bases. The CDR3 covers 12 residues. The chain's CDR3 is CAGRRGSETQYF. The CDR3 DNA reads as TGTGCCGGCAGGCGGGGGTCTGAGACCCAGTACTTC.

The gene calls are TRBV7-9 and TRBJ2-1; D is perhaps TRBD1 (5 bases). Trimming pared 11 bases from V and 9 bases from J, leaving 17 bases between. Germline V gene sequence: CDR1 SEHNR, CDR2 FQNEAQ (reference sequence). This CDR3 has 12 amino acids. The DNA of the CDR3 is TGTGCCGTTTACCAAGGGGTTCCTGAGCAGTTCTTC. It is translated as CAVYQGVPEQFF. Filled out from reference TRBV7-9 and TRBJ2-1, the complete variable domain reads DTGVSQNPRHKITKRGQNVTFRCDPISEHNRLYWYRQTLGQGPEFLTYFQNEAQLEKSRLLSDRFSAERPKGSFSTLEIQRTEQGDSAMYLCAVYQGVPEQFFGPGTRLTVL.

CDR3 residues: CASSRPGQGAKTQYF. The CDR3 bases are TGCGCCAGCAGCCGACCGGGACAGGGGGCGAAGACCCAGTACTTC. The chain joins TRBV4-1 to TRBJ2-7; 12 nucleotides agree with TRBD1. The J call is in doubt because the DNA end fits TRBJ2-5 better. Germline V gene data show CDR1 as MGHRA and CDR2 as YSYEKL. The CDR3 covers 15 residues.

J is TRBJ2-5 and V is TRBV6-5; TRBD2 might be the D (6 bases). The CDR3 runs 16 residues. Trimming removed 0 bases at V and 5 bases at J, with 16 bases between. The germline gives CDR1 MNHEY, CDR2 SVGAGI. The CDR3 sequence: CASSYSSGRDWETQYF. DNA for the CDR3: TGTGCCAGCAGTTACTCGAGTGGCCGGGACTGGGAGACCCAGTACTTC.

The chain carries TRBV27 and TRBJ2-7, with TRBD1 matching 7 bases. The CDR3 sequence is 15 residues long. V was clipped by 0 bases and J by 1 base; unmatched bases: 3. Germline lookup yields CDR1 MNHEY and CDR2 SMNVEV (reference sequence). CDR3 coding DNA: TGTGCCAGCAGTTTATCCAACAGGGGATCCTACGAGCAGTACTTC. Amino acids: CASSLSNRGSYEQYF.

Only a few counts were recorded for this clonotype. The chain combines TRBV24-1 with TRBJ2-1; 12 nucleotides agree with TRBD2. J gave up 4 bases and V 4 bases, and 13 bases lay outside the gene matches. The CDR3 is 19 amino acids. The germline V gene encodes CDR1 KGHDR and CDR2 SFDVKD. CDR3 region: CATSEPASGRASGYNEQFF. The CDR3 DNA reads as TGTGCCACCAGTGAACCGGCTAGCGGGAGGGCCTCGGGATACAATGAGCAGTTCTTC.

The table lists this clonotype with a few counts. The gene calls are TRBV20-1 and TRBJ2-5; 11 bases line up with TRBD2. With V trimmed by 6 bases and J by 5 bases, 14 bases remained unmatched. Germline CDR1 reads DFQATT; CDR2 reads SNEGSKA (reference sequence). This CDR3 region has 16 residues. The DNA for the CDR3 is TGCAGTGCGCCGGGGACTAGCGGTTTCAACAGGGAGACCCAGTACTTC. Translated, it gives CSAPGTSGFNRETQYF.

V is TRBV20-1 and J is TRBJ1-2; D perhaps matches TRBD1 (6 bases). Germline loops: CDR1 DFQATT, CDR2 SNEGSKA (reference sequence). V was trimmed by 3 bases and J by 0 bases, leaving 20 bases between them. The CDR3 has 17 residues. The CDR3 nucleotides read TGCAGTGCTAGCGTGGGGGGCGGCCTCTCACCTAACTATGGCTACACCTTC. This translates into CSASVGGGLSPNYGYTF.

The chain has TRBV4-3 and TRBJ1-1; perhaps TRBD1 as D (5 bases). Trimming cost V 1 base and J 8 bases, with 14 bases left between them. This CDR3 region has 14 residues. CDR1 is LGHNA and CDR2 is YSLEER in the germline V gene. CDR3 sequence reads: CASSQGGAEREAFF. The CDR3 bases are TGCGCCAGCAGCCAAGGGGGCGCCGAGCGCGAAGCTTTCTTT.

This clonotype was recorded a few times. The chain couples TRBV20-1 to TRBJ2-7, with TRBD2 identical over 10 bases. The CDR3 has 13 residues. V lost 2 bases and J lost 6; bases outside the gene matches: 4. Germline V gene sequence: CDR1 DFQATT, CDR2 SNEGSKA (reference sequence). The CDR3 region has the DNA TGCAGTGCTAGACTAGCGGGAGTAGTCGAGCAGTACTTC. Amino acids: CSARLAGVVEQYF.

This clonotype has a handful of counts. The chain has TRBV5-5 and TRBJ1-4, with 7 bases matching TRBD1. J lost 7 bases, V lost 4 bases, and 10 bases had no gene match. Germline V CDR1 and CDR2: SGHKS, YYEKEE (reference sequence). This CDR3 is built from 15 residues. This chain's CDR3 is CASSVKQGSSEKLFF. The CDR3, as DNA: TGTGCCAGCAGCGTCAAACAGGGGTCGAGTGAAAAACTGTTTTTT.

This clonotype was counted only a few times. The CDR3 is CATSRGQRGVTDTQYF. CDR3 bases: TGTGCCACCAGCAGAGGCCAGCGGGGGGTCACAGATACGCAGTATTTT. The rearrangement joins TRBV15 to TRBJ2-3; 9 positions match TRBD2. The CDR3 is made up of 16 amino acids. Germline V gene data show CDR1 as LNHNV and CDR2 as YYDKDF (reference sequence). J was trimmed by 2 bases and V by 1 base; bases with no gene match: 4. The complete variable domain, with remaining parts taken from reference TRBV15 and TRBJ2-3, reads DAMVIQNPRYQVTQFGKPVTLSCSQTLNHNVMYWYQQKSSQAPKLLFHYYDKDFNNEADTPDNFQSRRPNTSFCFLDIRSPGLGDTAMYLCATSRGQRGVTDTQYFGPGTRLTVL.

CDR3 sequence reads: CSARPWEITDTQYF. In DNA form, the CDR3 reads TGCAGTGCTAGACCTTGGGAGATCACAGATACGCAGTATTTT. The V call is TRBV20-1, the J call TRBJ2-3, with D tentatively TRBD2 (5 bases). The CDR3 is 14 residues long. V was clipped by 2 bases and J by 2 bases, with 11 bases between them. Germline V gene sequence: CDR1 DFQATT, CDR2 SNEGSKA (reference sequence).

This chain connects TRBV12-5 to TRBJ2-1, with 7 bases identical to TRBD1. The CDR3 totals 18 residues. Germline assignment: CDR1 LGHNT and CDR2 FRNRAP. V lost 2 bases to trimming and J lost 10 bases; unmatched junction nucleotides: 20. The CDR3 loop reads CASGLFRDSLNLVTEQFF. The DNA of the CDR3 is TGTGCTAGTGGTTTGTTCCGGGACAGCCTTAACCTAGTGACGGAGCAGTTCTTC.

V gene TRBV28 combines with J gene TRBJ2-4; D is uncertain. This CDR3 contains 12 residues. The germline V and J ends were trimmed by 1 base and 5 bases, with 3 bases remaining between them. Germline V gene sequence: CDR1 MDHEN, CDR2 SYDVKM. For the CDR3, the DNA is TGTGCCAGCAGTTTATTCCAAAACATTCAGTACTTC. It translates to CASSLFQNIQYF.

V and J are TRBV5-1 and TRBJ2-3; no clear D. V lost 1 base and J 0 bases, leaving 9 bases between the germline ends. Germline CDR1 and CDR2: SGHRS and YFSETQ. The CDR3 length is 15 residues. The CDR3 DNA reads as TGCGCCAGCAGCTTGCTCGCCCCTAGCACAGATACGCAGTATTTT. Translating gives CASSLLAPSTDTQYF.